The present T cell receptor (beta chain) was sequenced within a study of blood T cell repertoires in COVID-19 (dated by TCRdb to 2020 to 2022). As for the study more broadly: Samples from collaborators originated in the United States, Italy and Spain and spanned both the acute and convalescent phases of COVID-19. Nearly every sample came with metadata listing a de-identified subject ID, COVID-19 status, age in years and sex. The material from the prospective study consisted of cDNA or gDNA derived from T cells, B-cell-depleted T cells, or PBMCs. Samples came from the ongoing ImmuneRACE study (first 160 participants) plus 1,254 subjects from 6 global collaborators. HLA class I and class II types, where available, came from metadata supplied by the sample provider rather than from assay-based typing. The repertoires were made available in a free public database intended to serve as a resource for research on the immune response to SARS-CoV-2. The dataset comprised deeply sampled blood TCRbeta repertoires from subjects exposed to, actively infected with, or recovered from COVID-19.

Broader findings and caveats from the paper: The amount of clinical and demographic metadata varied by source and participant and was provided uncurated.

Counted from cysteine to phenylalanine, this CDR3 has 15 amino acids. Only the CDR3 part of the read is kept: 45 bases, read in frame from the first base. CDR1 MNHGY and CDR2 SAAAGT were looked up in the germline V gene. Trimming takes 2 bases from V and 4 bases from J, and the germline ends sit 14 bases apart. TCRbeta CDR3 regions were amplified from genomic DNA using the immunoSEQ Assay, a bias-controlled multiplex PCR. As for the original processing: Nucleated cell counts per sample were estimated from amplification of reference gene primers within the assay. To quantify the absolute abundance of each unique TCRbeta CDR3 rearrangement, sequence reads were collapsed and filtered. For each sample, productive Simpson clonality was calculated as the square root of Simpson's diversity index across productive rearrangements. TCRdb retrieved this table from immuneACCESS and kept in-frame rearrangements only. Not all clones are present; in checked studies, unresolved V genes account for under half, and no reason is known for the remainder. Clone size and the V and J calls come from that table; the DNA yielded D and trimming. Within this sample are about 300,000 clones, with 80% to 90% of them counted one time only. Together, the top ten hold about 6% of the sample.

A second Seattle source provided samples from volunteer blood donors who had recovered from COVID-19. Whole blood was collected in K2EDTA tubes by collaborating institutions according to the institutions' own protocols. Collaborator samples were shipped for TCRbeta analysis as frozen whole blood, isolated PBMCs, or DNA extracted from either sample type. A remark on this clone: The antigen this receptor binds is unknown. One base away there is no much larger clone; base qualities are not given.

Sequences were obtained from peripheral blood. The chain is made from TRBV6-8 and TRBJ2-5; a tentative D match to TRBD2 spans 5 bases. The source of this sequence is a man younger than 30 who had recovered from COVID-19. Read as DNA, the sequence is TGTGCCAGCAGTTACAGATCGGGAAGTGGAGAGACCCAGTACTTC. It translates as CASSYRSGSGETQYF.